Shown below are 16 T cell receptor beta chains from a single sample sequenced in a study of blood T cell repertoires in COVID-19. Sequencing was performed with immunoSEQ multiplex PCR; in TCRdb, only in-frame clones are kept and a portion is missing. The table includes more than 95,000 clones, 70% to 85% detected once. Sequencing input: peripheral blood. The origin of the receptors is an elderly woman with active or convalescent COVID-19.

The genes are TRBV28 and TRBJ1-5; a possible D gene is TRBD1 (6 bases). The CDR3 is 13 amino acids. The ends were cut back, 7 bases at V and 8 bases at J, with 15 bases in the middle. Germline assignment: CDR1 MDHEN and CDR2 SYDVKM. CDR3 residues: CASIRREGEPQHF. CDR3 bases: TGTGCCAGCATTCGAAGGGAGGGGGAGCCCCAGCATTTT.

The J gene is TRBJ2-4, the V gene TRBV28, with a tentative D call TRBD2 (5 bases). Germline lookup yields CDR1 MDHEN and CDR2 SYDVKM. The CDR3 covers 18 residues. V lost 3 bases and J lost 0, with 18 bases in between. CDR3 in amino acids: CASSFRVGRSLAKNIQYF. In nucleotides, the CDR3 is TGTGCCAGCAGTTTTCGGGTGGGGAGATCACTAGCCAAAAACATTCAGTACTTC.

The CDR3 protein is CASSFRGDRGYEQYF. The CDR3 nucleotides are TGTGCCAGCAGCTTTCGGGGTGACAGGGGATACGAGCAGTACTTC. The chain couples TRBV7-2 to TRBJ2-7; 8 nucleotides match TRBD1. This CDR3 is built from 15 residues. Germline values: CDR1 SGHTA, CDR2 FQGNSA. The J segment lost 4 bases and the V segment lost 3 bases, leaving 8 bases of the junction unmatched.

This clone showed up many times. The rearrangement uses TRBV5-3 and TRBJ2-7, with 7 bases matching TRBD1. TRBV5-3 qualifies as an ORF whose function is uncertain. V was pared by 4 bases and J by 0 bases, with 4 bases of the junction left unmatched. The CDR3 sequence is 14 residues long. The CDR3 DNA reads as TGTGCCAGAAGCCCCCGGGACAGCTCCTACGAGCAGTACTTC. Translated, it gives CARSPRDSSYEQYF.

This chain uses TRBV7-2 with TRBJ2-1; 10 nucleotides agree with TRBD2. The CDR3 is made up of 12 amino acids. Germline CDR1 reads SGHTA; CDR2 reads FQGNSA. Trimming at V came to 5 bases and at J to 10 bases, leaving 2 bases not matched to a gene. CDR3 coding DNA: TGTGCCAGCAGCCCACTAGCGGGGGAGCAGTTCTTC. This translates into CASSPLAGEQFF.

CDR3 sequence: CASRGQGYNEQYF. The CDR3 nucleotides are TGTGCCAGCAGGGGACAGGGGTACAACGAGCAGTACTTC. The gene calls are TRBV2 and TRBJ2-7; 10 bases line up with TRBD1. CDR1 is SNHLY, CDR2 FYNNEI, per germline. The junction had 4 bases not matched to a gene; V was cut back by 6 bases and J by 5 bases. The CDR3 contains 13 residues.

The J gene is TRBJ1-1, the V gene TRBV5-8; no definite D call. The CDR3 contains 13 residues. Trimming stripped 2 bases from V and 0 bases from J, with 5 bases between. CDR1 and CDR2 (germline): SGHTS, YDEGEE. CDR3 nucleotide sequence: TGTGCCAGCAGCTTTCTCCTGAACACTGAAGCTTTCTTT. Translating gives CASSFLLNTEAFF. The entire variable domain, with the rest obtained from reference TRBV5-8 and TRBJ1-1, is as follows: EAGVTQSPTHLIKTRGQQATLRCSPISGHTSVYWYQQALGLGLQFLLWYDEGEERNRGNFPPRFSGRQFPNYSSELNVNALELEDSALYLCASSFLLNTEAFFGQGTRLTVV.

The chain has TRBV29-1 and TRBJ1-4, with D possibly matching TRBD1 (5 bases). Germline V lookup: CDR1 SQVTM, CDR2 ANQGSEA. The CDR3 contains 14 residues. The V end was cut by 6 bases, the J end by 7 bases, with 18 bases between. CDR3 DNA sequence: TGCAGCGTACGGACACGCCAACCTAGTGAAAAACTGTTTTTT. It encodes CSVRTRQPSEKLFF.

The chain recombines TRBV20-1 with TRBJ1-2, with 7 bases that match TRBD1. V dropped 4 bases and J dropped 3; count of bases not matched to a gene: 2. In germline, CDR1 is DFQATT, CDR2 SNEGSKA (reference sequence). The CDR3 has 12 residues. The DNA for the CDR3 is TGCAGTGCTATTGACAGGGACTATGGCTACACCTTC. Translation gives CSAIDRDYGYTF.

The chain uses TRBV12-3 or TRBV12-4 and TRBJ1-1, with TRBD1 identical over 7 bases. This CDR3 has 13 residues. Trimming took 2 bases from V and 5 from J; bases not matched to a gene: 2. Here the CDR3 DNA reads TGTGCCAGCAGTTTATTACAGGGGACTGAAGCTTTCTTT. Protein sequence: CASSLLQGTEAFF.

V usage is TRBV18 and J usage is TRBJ2-7; 8 bases map to TRBD1. CDR1 is KGHSH, CDR2 LQKENI, per germline. This CDR3 contains 15 residues. Trimming at V came to 0 bases and at J to 6 bases, leaving 7 bases not matched to a gene. CDR3 loop: CASSPPSQGASEQYF. CDR3 DNA: TGTGCCAGCTCACCACCGTCGCAGGGGGCTAGCGAGCAGTACTTC.

This chain links TRBV5-4 with TRBJ2-7; tentatively, D is TRBD1 (5 bases). Germline CDR1 is SGHNT and CDR2 is YYREEE (reference sequence). The CDR3 runs to 14 residues. Trimming pared 2 bases from V and 3 bases from J, leaving 12 bases between. The CDR3 here is CASSLGVSRYEQYF. Here the CDR3 DNA reads TGTGCCAGCAGCTTAGGGGTGTCCCGCTACGAGCAGTACTTC.

V gene TRBV27 combines with J gene TRBJ2-7; possibly TRBD2 for D (6 bases). The ends were cut back, 6 bases at V and 6 bases at J, with 18 bases in the middle. This CDR3 is built from 14 residues. CDR1 and CDR2 from the germline V gene are MNHEY and SMNVEV (reference sequence). CDR3: CASSPTGEIPEQYF. CDR3 sequence (DNA): TGTGCCAGCAGCCCAACGGGAGAGATACCCGAGCAGTACTTC.

The V and J genes are TRBV18 and TRBJ2-5; 9 nucleotides match TRBD1. J gave up 6 bases and V 2 bases, and 7 bases lay outside the gene matches. Germline V gene lookup returns CDR1 KGHSH and CDR2 LQKENI. The CDR3 extends over 15 amino acids. The CDR3 DNA follows: TGTGCCAGCTCACCATCGACAGGGGGAGTACAGACCCAGTACTTC. Encoded protein: CASSPSTGGVQTQYF.

This clone was observed once. This sequence joins TRBV5-6 and TRBJ2-1, with 10 positions matching TRBD2. This CDR3 comprises 19 residues. From germline, CDR1 is SGHDT and CDR2 YYEEEE. The J segment lost 2 bases and the V segment lost 6 bases, leaving 17 bases of the junction unmatched. The CDR3 reads CASISILAGNDGPYNEQFF. The DNA for the CDR3 is TGTGCCAGCATCTCAATACTAGCGGGGAATGATGGCCCCTACAATGAGCAGTTCTTC.

V is TRBV19 and J is TRBJ2-7, with 11 nucleotides matching TRBD2. CDR3 length: 18 residues. V lost 5 bases to trimming and J lost 2 bases; unmatched junction nucleotides: 14. Germline assignment: CDR1 LNHDA and CDR2 SQIVND (reference sequence). CDR3 nucleotides: TGTGCCAGTAGTCTCAGGGCGCTAGCGGGGGGCCTACCCTACGAGCAGTACTTC. This sequence encodes CASSLRALAGGLPYEQYF.